The 9 T cell receptor beta chains reported below all come from one sample, sequenced in a study of cytomegalovirus exposure and HLA in healthy donors. Primers: 60 Vbeta forward and 13 Jbeta reverse. Measured with immunoSEQ multiplex PCR; TCRdb has only the in-frame clones, and not every one. There are tens of thousands of clones in the sample, with 17% held by the top ten. The sequenced material came from PBMCs. Receptors originate from a male donor in good health and CMV-seropositive.

The gene calls are TRBV6-4 and TRBJ2-3, with D possibly matching TRBD2 (6 bases). V lost 4 bases, J lost 1 base, and 6 bases lay in between. The germline gives CDR1 MRHNA, CDR2 SNTAGT. The CDR3 loop spans 13 amino acids. CDR3 sequence (DNA): TGTGCCAGCAGTGCTAGCGGCACAGATACGCAGTATTTT. It specifies CASSASGTDTQYF.

The chain combines TRBV6-5 with TRBJ2-2; D not resolved. CDR3 size: 14 residues. From germline, CDR1 is MNHEY and CDR2 SVGAGI. V was shortened by 6 bases and J by 6 bases, with 14 bases between the two germline ends. CDR3 coding DNA: TGTGCCAGCAGCATGGAGAGGTTGGCCGGGGAGCTGTTTTTT. Translation: CASSMERLAGELFF.

The chain uses TRBV10-2 and TRBJ2-7; 7 positions match TRBD1. The CDR3 runs to 13 residues. From germline, CDR1 is WSHSY and CDR2 SAAADI. Trimming took 8 bases from V and 0 from J; bases not matched to a gene: 4. The CDR3 bases are TGCGCCAGCTCATCAGGGGGCTCCTACGAGCAGTACTTC. It is translated as CASSSGGSYEQYF.

The chain links TRBV6-5 to TRBJ1-3; D is possibly TRBD1 (5 bases). Germline V gene data show CDR1 as MNHEY and CDR2 as SVGAGI. This CDR3 comprises 15 residues. V lost 6 bases to trimming and J lost 4 bases, with 16 bases between them. CDR3 coding DNA: TGTGCCAGCAGCAAAAGGGGCCTGCGAGGAAACACCATATATTTT. This codes for CASSKRGLRGNTIYF.

This chain joins TRBV5-1 and TRBJ2-5, with D possibly TRBD2 on 6 matching bases. The CDR3 is 14 amino acids. From germline, CDR1 is SGHRS and CDR2 YFSETQ. The V and J ends lost 5 bases and 5 bases respectively, with 16 bases between them. DNA of the CDR3: TGCGCCAGCAGTGACCCTAGAGGAGGGGAGACCCAGTACTTC. It translates to CASSDPRGGETQYF.

CDR3 bases: TGTGCCAGCACCAGTCCTGGGGCCAACGTCCTGACTTTC. Its protein product is CASTSPGANVLTF. The rearrangement uses TRBV2 and TRBJ2-6; D is undetermined. Germline CDR1 is SNHLY and CDR2 is FYNNEI. Trimming took off 7 bases at V and 2 bases at J, with 6 bases between the two ends. This CDR3 is 13 amino acids long.

The chain combines TRBV4-2 with TRBJ1-2; a possible D gene is TRBD1 (6 bases). Germline V lookup: CDR1 LGHNA, CDR2 YNFKEQ. V dropped 0 bases and J dropped 6 bases, with 14 bases sitting between them. CDR3 size: 15 residues. CDR3 DNA sequence: TGTGCCAGCAGCCAAGATTTGAGGGACATTAATGGCTACACCTTC. Its translation is CASSQDLRDINGYTF.

V and J are TRBV11-2 and TRBJ1-1, with 7 positions matching TRBD1. The CDR3 runs to 15 residues. V was pared by 3 bases and J by 0 bases, with 4 bases of the junction left unmatched. Germline CDR1 is SGHAT and CDR2 is FQNNGV. For the CDR3, the DNA is TGTGCCAGCAGCTTCTCGACAGGGATGAACACTGAAGCTTTCTTT. It specifies CASSFSTGMNTEAFF.

The V call is TRBV6-1, the J call TRBJ2-7, with a possible D match to TRBD1 (8 bases). V lost 3 bases to trimming and J lost 13 bases, with 16 bases between them. The length of the CDR3 is 12 residues. Per the germline V gene, CDR1 is MNHNS and CDR2 is SASEGT. The CDR3 reads CASSETGEGKYF. For the CDR3, the DNA is TGTGCCAGCAGTGAGACAGGGGAGGGGAAATACTTC.